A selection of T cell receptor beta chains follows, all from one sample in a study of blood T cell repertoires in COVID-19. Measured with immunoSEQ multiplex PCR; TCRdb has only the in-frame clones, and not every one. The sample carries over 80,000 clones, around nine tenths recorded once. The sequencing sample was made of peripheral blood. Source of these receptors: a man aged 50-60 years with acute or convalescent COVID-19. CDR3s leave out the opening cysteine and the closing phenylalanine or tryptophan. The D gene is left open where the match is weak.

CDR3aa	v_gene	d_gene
ASSLTSSYEQY	TRBV5-1	-
ASTQGQGPPTDTQY	TRBV5-1	-
ASILPAGQETQY	TRBV2	-
ASSIEGQGGNEQY	TRBV19	-
ASSPKQGNSYEQY	TRBV18	-
ASSRGTSGSNEQY	TRBV14	TRBD2
ASSGVLDTQY	TRBV10-2	-
ASSERTSGLETQY	TRBV5-1	TRBD2
ASSISGEQF	TRBV19	-
ASSPGQGVRQTQY	TRBV5-1	TRBD1
ASSQEGGAGTKKLF	TRBV4-1	-
ASSFFAGGPGEQY	TRBV27	TRBD2
ASSQVMAGYGYT	TRBV3-1/TRBV3-2	-
ASSGLADNEQF	TRBV2	TRBD2
ASSLATDYYEQY	TRBV7-8	-